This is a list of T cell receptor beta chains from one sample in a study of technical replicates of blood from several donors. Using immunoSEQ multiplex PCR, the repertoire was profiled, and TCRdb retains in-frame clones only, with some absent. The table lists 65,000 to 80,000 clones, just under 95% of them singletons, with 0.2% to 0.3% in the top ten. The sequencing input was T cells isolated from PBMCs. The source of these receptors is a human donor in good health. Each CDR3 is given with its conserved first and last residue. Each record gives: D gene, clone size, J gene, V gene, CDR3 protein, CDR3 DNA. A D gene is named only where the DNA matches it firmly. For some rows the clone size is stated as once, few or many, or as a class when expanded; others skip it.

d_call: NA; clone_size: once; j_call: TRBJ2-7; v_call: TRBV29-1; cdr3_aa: CSVYKGRAYEQYF; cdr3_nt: TGCAGCGTTTATAAGGGGCGAGCCTACGAGCAGTACTTC
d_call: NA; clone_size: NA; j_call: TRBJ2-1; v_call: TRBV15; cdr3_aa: CATSTRHSTHNEQFF; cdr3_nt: TGTGCCACCAGCACTCGGCATAGCACCCACAATGAGCAGTTCTTC
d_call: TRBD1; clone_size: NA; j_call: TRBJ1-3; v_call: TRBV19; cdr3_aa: CASRRQGARSGNTIYF; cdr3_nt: TGTGCCAGTAGGCGACAGGGGGCACGCTCTGGAAACACCATATATTTT
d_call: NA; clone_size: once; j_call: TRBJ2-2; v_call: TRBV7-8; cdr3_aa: CASSSTGNTGELFF; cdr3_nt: TGTGCCAGCAGCTCAACGGGGAACACCGGGGAGCTGTTTTTT
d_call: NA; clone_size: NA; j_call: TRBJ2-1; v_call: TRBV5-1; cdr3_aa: CASSLGQGGSYNEQFF; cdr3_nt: TGCGCCAGCAGCTTGGGGCAAGGGGGCTCCTACAATGAGCAGTTCTTC
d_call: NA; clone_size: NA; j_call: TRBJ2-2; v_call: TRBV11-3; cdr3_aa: CASSLSAAPNTGELFF; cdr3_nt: TGTGCCAGCAGCTTATCGGCGGCTCCGAACACCGGGGAGCTGTTTTTT
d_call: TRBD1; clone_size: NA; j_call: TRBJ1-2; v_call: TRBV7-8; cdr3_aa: CASSLTGQGAPGYTF; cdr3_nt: TGTGCCAGCAGCTTAACGGGACAGGGGGCGCCTGGCTACACCTTC
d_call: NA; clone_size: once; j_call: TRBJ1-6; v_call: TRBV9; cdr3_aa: CASSVRLNSPLHF; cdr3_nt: TGTGCCAGCAGCGTCAGGCTTAATTCACCCCTCCACTTT
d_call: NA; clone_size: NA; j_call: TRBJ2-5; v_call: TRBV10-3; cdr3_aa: CAISPARDLETQYF; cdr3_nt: TGTGCCATCAGCCCTGCCCGGGACTTAGAGACCCAGTACTTC
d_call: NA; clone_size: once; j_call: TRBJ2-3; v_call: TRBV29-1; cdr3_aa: CSVEDPEKPPDTQYF; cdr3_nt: TGCAGCGTTGAAGATCCGGAGAAGCCCCCAGATACGCAGTATTTT
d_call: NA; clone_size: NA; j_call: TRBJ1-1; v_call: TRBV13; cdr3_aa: CASSPRGDTEAFF; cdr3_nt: TGTGCCAGCAGCCCTCGGGGTGACACTGAAGCTTTCTTT
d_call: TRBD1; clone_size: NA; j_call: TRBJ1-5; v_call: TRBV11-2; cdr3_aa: CASSASRGPQPQHF; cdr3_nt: TGTGCCAGCAGCGCCAGCAGGGGGCCCCAGCCCCAGCATTTT
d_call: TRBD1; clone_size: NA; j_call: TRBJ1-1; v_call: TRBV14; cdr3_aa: CASSKNRGPAFF; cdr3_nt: TGTGCCAGCAGCAAGAACAGGGGTCCGGCTTTCTTT
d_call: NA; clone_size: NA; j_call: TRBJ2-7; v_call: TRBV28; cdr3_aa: CASSLTNYEQYF; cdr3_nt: TGTGCCAGCAGTTTGACTAACTACGAGCAGTACTTC
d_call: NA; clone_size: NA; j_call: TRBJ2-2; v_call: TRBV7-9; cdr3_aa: CASSPDSNTGELFF; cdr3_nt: TGTGCCAGCAGCCCAGATTCGAACACCGGGGAGCTGTTTTTT
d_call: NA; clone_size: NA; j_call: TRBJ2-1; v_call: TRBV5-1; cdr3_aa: CASSFRPGQALNEQFF; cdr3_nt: TGCGCCAGCAGCTTTCGTCCGGGACAAGCCCTGAATGAGCAGTTCTTC
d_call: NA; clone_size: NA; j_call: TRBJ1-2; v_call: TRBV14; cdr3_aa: CASSQGLQYGYTF; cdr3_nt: TGTGCCAGCAGCCAGGGTCTACAGTATGGCTACACCTTC
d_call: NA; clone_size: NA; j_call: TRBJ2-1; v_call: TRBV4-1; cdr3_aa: CASNSIYLGLSYNEQFF; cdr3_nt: TGCGCCAGCAACTCCATATATCTGGGACTCAGCTACAATGAGCAGTTCTTC
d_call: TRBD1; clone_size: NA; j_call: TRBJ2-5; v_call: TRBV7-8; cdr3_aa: CASSRLARQGKARQETQYF; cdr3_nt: TGTGCCAGCAGCCGGCTCGCCCGACAGGGAAAGGCTCGACAAGAGACCCAGTACTTC
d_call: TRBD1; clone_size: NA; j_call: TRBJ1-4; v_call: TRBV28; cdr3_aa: CASSSGGYEKLFF; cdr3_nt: TGTGCCAGCAGTTCAGGGGGGTATGAAAAACTGTTTTTT
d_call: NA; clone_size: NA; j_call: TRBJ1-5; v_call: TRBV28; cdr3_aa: CAVHGQPGYGSNQPQHF; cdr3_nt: TGTGCCGTCCACGGACAACCAGGCTACGGTAGCAATCAGCCCCAGCATTTT
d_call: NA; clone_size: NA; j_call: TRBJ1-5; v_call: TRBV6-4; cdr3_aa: CASSPQPDQPQHF; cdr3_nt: TGTGCCAGCAGTCCCCAACCGGATCAGCCCCAGCATTTT
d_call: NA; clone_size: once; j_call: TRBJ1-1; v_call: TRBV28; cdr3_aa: CASRGPGVAEAFF; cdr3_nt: TGTGCCAGCCGAGGTCCGGGTGTCGCTGAAGCTTTCTTT
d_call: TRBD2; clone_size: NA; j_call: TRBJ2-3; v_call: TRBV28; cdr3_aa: CASTLAGPISDTQYF; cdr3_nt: TGTGCCAGCACCCTAGCGGGGCCCATCTCGGATACGCAGTATTTT
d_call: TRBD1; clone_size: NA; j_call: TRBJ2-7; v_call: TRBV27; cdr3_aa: CASSWTGVHYEQYF; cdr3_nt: TGTGCCAGCAGTTGGACAGGGGTTCACTACGAGCAGTACTTC
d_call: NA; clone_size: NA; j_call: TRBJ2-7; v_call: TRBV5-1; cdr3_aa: CASSLALGGIYEQYF; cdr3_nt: TGCGCCAGCAGCTTGGCTCTGGGCGGGATCTACGAGCAGTACTTC
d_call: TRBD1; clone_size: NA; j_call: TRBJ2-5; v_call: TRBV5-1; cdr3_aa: CASSLRDRIIQETQYF; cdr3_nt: TGCGCCAGCAGCCTTCGGGACAGAATTATCCAAGAGACCCAGTACTTC
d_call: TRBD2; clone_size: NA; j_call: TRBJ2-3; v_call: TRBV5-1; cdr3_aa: CASSPGGSTDTQYF; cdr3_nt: TGCGCCAGCAGCCCGGGGGGTAGCACAGATACGCAGTATTTT
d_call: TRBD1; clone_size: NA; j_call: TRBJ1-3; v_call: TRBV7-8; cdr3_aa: CASSLGGRTGTSGNTIYF; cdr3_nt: TGTGCCAGCAGCTTAGGGGGAAGGACAGGGACTTCTGGAAACACCATATATTTT